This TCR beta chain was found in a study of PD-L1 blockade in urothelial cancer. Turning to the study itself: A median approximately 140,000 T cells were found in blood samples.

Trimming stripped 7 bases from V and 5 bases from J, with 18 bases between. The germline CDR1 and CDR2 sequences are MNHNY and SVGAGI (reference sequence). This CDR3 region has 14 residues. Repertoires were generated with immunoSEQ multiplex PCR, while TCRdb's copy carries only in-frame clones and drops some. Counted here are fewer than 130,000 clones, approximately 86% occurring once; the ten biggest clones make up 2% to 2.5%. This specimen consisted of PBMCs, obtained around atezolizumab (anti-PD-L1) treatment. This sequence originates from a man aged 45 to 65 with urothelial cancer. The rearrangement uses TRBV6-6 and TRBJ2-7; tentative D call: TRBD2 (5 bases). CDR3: CASNPMAGINEQYF. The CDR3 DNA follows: TGTGCCAGCAACCCAATGGCCGGGATCAACGAGCAGTACTTC.